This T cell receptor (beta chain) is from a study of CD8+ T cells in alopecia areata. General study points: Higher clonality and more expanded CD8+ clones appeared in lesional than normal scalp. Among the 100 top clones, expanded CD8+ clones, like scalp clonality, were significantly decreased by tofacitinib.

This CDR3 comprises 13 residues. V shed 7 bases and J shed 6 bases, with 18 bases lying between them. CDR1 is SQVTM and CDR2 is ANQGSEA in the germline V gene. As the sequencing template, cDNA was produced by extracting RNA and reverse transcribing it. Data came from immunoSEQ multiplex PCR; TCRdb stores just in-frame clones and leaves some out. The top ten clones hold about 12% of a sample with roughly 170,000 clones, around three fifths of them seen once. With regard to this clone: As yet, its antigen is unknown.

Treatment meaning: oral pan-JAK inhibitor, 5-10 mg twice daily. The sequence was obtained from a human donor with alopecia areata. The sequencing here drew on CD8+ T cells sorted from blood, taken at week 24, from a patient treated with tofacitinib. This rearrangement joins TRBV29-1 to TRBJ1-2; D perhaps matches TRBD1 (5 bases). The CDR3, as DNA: TGCAGCGCAGGTCGCCAGGGCGTTGATGGCTACACCTTC. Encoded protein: CSAGRQGVDGYTF.